These 4 T cell receptor beta chains were sequenced from one sample in a study of CD8 T cells in ankylosing spondylitis. TCRdb ran MiXCR on the 5' RACE reads and lists one entry per CDR3 protein. This sample has approximately 25,000 distinct CDR3 sequences, with around 17% found just once. The specimen was blood. These receptors were taken from a male donor with ankylosing spondylitis or in good health (not recorded which).

The table lists this clonotype with many counts. CDR3 in amino acids: CSATLNEAFF. CDR3 DNA: TGCAGTGCAACCTTAAATGAAGCTTTCTTT. V usage is TRBV20-1 and J usage is TRBJ1-1; D gene unclear. Trimming took 6 bases from V and 7 from J, leaving 9 bases between them. The CDR3 is 10 amino acids. From germline, CDR1 is DFQATT and CDR2 SNEGSKA (reference sequence).

This clonotype has at least ten counts. J is TRBJ1-3 and V is TRBV28; unclear D gene. The CDR3 is 14 residues long. The V gene's germline CDR1 is MDHEN and CDR2 SYDVKM. V lost 2 bases and J lost 5, with 10 bases in between. The CDR3 DNA is TGTGCCAGCAGTTTACTTATCAATCGAAACACCATATATTTT. It encodes CASSLLINRNTIYF.

The rearrangement uses TRBV5-1 and TRBJ1-1; 7 nucleotides align to TRBD1. Trimming removed 0 bases from V and 1 base from J; junction bases left unmatched: 0. Germline CDR1 is SGHRS and CDR2 is YFSETQ. The CDR3 has 14 amino acids. The CDR3 loop is CASSLGTGNTEAFF. CDR3 DNA: TGCGCCAGCAGCTTGGGGACAGGGAACACTGAAGCTTTCTTT.

The sample holds one count of this clonotype. V usage is TRBV4-3 and J usage is TRBJ1-2; weak D call: TRBD1 (6 bases). This CDR3 is built from 14 residues. V lost 1 base to trimming and J lost 3 bases, with 9 bases between them. The V gene's germline CDR1 is LGHNA and CDR2 YSLEER. As DNA, the CDR3 is TGCGCCAGCAGCCAAGGGACAGTTGACTATGGCTACACCTTC. As protein: CASSQGTVDYGYTF.